This is a list of T cell receptor beta chains from one sample in a study of cytomegalovirus exposure and HLA in healthy donors. The method was immunoSEQ multiplex PCR; TCRdb's version includes in-frame clones alone and lacks a portion of them. The sample totals approximately 130,000 clones; its top ten clones hold roughly 2%. The sequenced material came from PBMCs. These receptors were obtained from a woman in her sixties or seventies in good health and CMV-seronegative. Each CDR3 is given with its conserved first and last residue. The D gene is left open where the match is weak.

V: TRBV5-4
D: NA
J: TRBJ2-7
CDR3: CASSLGIRAGNEQYF
DNA: TGTGCCAGCAGCTTGGGTATTAGGGCGGGAAACGAGCAGTACTTC

V: TRBV19
D: TRBD1
J: TRBJ1-1
CDR3: CASSTVGTGPNTEAFF
DNA: TGTGCCAGTAGTACAGTTGGGACAGGGCCGAACACTGAAGCTTTCTTT

V: TRBV6-5
D: NA
J: TRBJ1-1
CDR3: CASSPSGGIEAFF
DNA: TGTGCCAGCAGCCCTAGCGGCGGAATTGAAGCTTTCTTT

V: TRBV27
D: TRBD2
J: TRBJ2-2
CDR3: CASRKLAGVAGELFF
DNA: TGTGCCAGCAGGAAATTAGCGGGAGTGGCCGGGGAGCTGTTTTTT

V: TRBV5-1
D: NA
J: TRBJ2-1
CDR3: CASSLERFGDEQFF
DNA: TGCGCCAGCAGCTTGGAACGGTTCGGGGATGAGCAGTTCTTC

V: TRBV2
D: NA
J: TRBJ2-5
CDR3: CARRSDFGETQYF
DNA: TGTGCCAGAAGGTCGGACTTTGGGGAGACCCAGTACTTC

V: TRBV9
D: NA
J: TRBJ2-7
CDR3: CASSANRDEQYF
DNA: TGTGCCAGCAGCGCGAACAGGGACGAGCAGTACTTC

V: TRBV19
D: TRBD2
J: TRBJ2-1
CDR3: CASSIAREGDEQFF
DNA: TGTGCCAGTAGTATAGCCCGGGAGGGGGATGAGCAGTTCTTC

V: TRBV6-1
D: TRBD2
J: TRBJ2-5
CDR3: CASSESWAGGETQYF
DNA: TGTGCCAGCAGTGAATCCTGGGCGGGGGGGGAGACCCAGTACTTC

V: TRBV5-1
D: TRBD1
J: TRBJ2-5
CDR3: CASSLGTGGQETQYF
DNA: TGCGCCAGCAGCCTCGGGACAGGGGGGCAAGAGACCCAGTACTTC

V: TRBV7-9
D: NA
J: TRBJ1-1
CDR3: CASSLRQLNTEAFF
DNA: TGTGCCAGCAGCTTAAGACAGCTGAACACTGAAGCTTTCTTT

V: TRBV5-1
D: TRBD2
J: TRBJ2-3
CDR3: CASSLAAGGYLSTDTQYF
DNA: TGCGCCAGCAGCTTGGCGGCGGGAGGGTACCTTAGCACAGATACGCAGTATTTT

V: TRBV6-1
D: NA
J: TRBJ1-5
CDR3: CASSDRRQFFSQPQHF
DNA: TGTGCCAGCAGTGATAGGAGACAGTTCTTTTCTCAGCCCCAGCATTTT

V: TRBV9
D: NA
J: TRBJ1-5
CDR3: CASSVGGGGQPQHF
DNA: TGTGCCAGCAGCGTAGGGGGGGGCGGTCAGCCCCAGCATTTT

V: TRBV2
D: TRBD2
J: TRBJ2-1
CDR3: CASSLLAGVTNEQFF
DNA: TGTGCCAGCAGCTTACTAGCGGGAGTGACCAATGAGCAGTTCTTC

V: TRBV19
D: TRBD2
J: TRBJ2-1
CDR3: CASIRTSGNFHNEQFF
DNA: TGTGCCAGTATCCGGACTAGCGGGAACTTCCACAATGAGCAGTTCTTC

V: TRBV6-1
D: NA
J: TRBJ2-6
CDR3: CASSTRDYGANVLTF
DNA: TGTGCCAGCAGTACCCGGGATTATGGGGCCAACGTCCTGACTTTC

V: TRBV6-1
D: NA
J: TRBJ2-1
CDR3: CASKDLRGQDEQFF
DNA: TGTGCCAGCAAGGACTTGCGGGGGCAGGATGAGCAGTTCTTC

V: TRBV19
D: TRBD2
J: TRBJ2-7
CDR3: CASTPQGGRGPRGTYEQYF
DNA: TGTGCCAGTACCCCCCAGGGAGGGAGAGGGCCCCGAGGGACCTACGAGCAGTACTTC

V: TRBV18
D: NA
J: TRBJ2-7
CDR3: CASSPNQGGEQYF
DNA: TGTGCCAGCTCACCGAACCAGGGTGGGGAGCAGTACTTC

V: TRBV19
D: NA
J: TRBJ1-5
CDR3: CASSIVTDQPQHF
DNA: TGTGCCAGTAGTATTGTGACAGACCAGCCCCAGCATTTT

V: TRBV7-9
D: TRBD1
J: TRBJ1-1
CDR3: CASSSRDRVTEAFF
DNA: TGTGCCAGCAGCTCTCGGGACAGGGTGACTGAAGCTTTCTTT

V: TRBV2
D: TRBD2
J: TRBJ2-4
CDR3: CASRGGRNIQYF
DNA: TGTGCCAGCAGGGGGGGGAGGAACATTCAGTACTTC